This T cell receptor (beta chain) stems from a study of OX40 agonist ivuxolimab in advanced cancers. TCRdb keeps only in-frame clones here, not all; method: immunoSEQ multiplex PCR. The sample carries tens of thousands of clones, about 88% recorded once. CDR3 length: 12 amino acids. Trimming cost V 4 bases and J 11 bases, with 14 bases left between them. Per germline, CDR1 SGHAT and CDR2 FQNNGV. The sequences come from CD4+ or CD8+ T cells sorted from blood, collected in a trial of the OX40 agonist ivuxolimab. The TCR comes from an adult with an advanced solid tumor such as melanoma, head and neck, liver or kidney cancer. V gene TRBV11-2 combines with J gene TRBJ1-1; no firm D call. The CDR3 protein is CASSSDGFGAFF. The CDR3, as DNA: TGTGCCAGCAGCTCCGACGGGTTCGGCGCTTTCTTT.